This is a list of T cell receptor beta chains from one sample in a study of blood T cells in healthy people across ages. A single record per CDR3 protein comes from TCRdb applying MiXCR to the 5' RACE reads. The sample comprises approximately 730,000 distinct CDR3 sequences, 50% to 65% of which are singletons, and about 42% rests with the top ten. The specimen sequenced was blood. The receptors here all came from a man aged 80 or over in good health. The CDR3 runs from the conserved cysteine through the conserved F or W.

cdr3_length j_call v_call cdr3_aa
14 TRBJ1-1 TRBV19 CASTPGGKSTEAFF
14 TRBJ1-5 TRBV20-1 CSATSQLGDQPQHF
14 TRBJ2-5 TRBV3-1 CASSQRGGQETQYF
16 TRBJ2-7 TRBV20-1 CSARGRTSGRAYEQYF
13 TRBJ2-7 TRBV7-9 CASSLGSWDEQYF
14 TRBJ1-3 TRBV27 CASSLSQRSAAIYF
15 NA TRBV6-6 CASSYSSQKGETQFF
14 TRBJ1-1 TRBV6-5 CASRGRGVNTEAFF
11 TRBJ2-3 TRBV29-1 CSVEQADTQYF
15 NA TRBV20-1 CSANRLAGANYEQYF
13 NA TRBV11-1 CASSSALGSEQYF
12 TRBJ2-5 TRBV2 CASSNMGETQYF
13 TRBJ1-1 TRBV7-2 CASSPDGWTEAFF
17 TRBJ2-3 TRBV7-6 CASSLGTSGAPTDTQYF
19 TRBJ2-6 TRBV14 CTSSPRTGWDFSGANVLTF
14 TRBJ1-1 TRBV12-3/TRBV12-4 CASSLRAGSTEAFF
12 TRBJ1-2 TRBV12-3/TRBV12-4 CASSLASGGYTF
15 TRBJ2-4 TRBV6-2/TRBV6-3 CASNGTPRAKNIQYF
13 TRBJ2-7 TRBV10-1 CASSRNQGYEQYF
15 TRBJ2-5 TRBV7-6 CASSLASPLGNEQYF
19 TRBJ2-6 TRBV27 CASSSTRASPPPGANVLTF
18 TRBJ2-1 TRBV6-1 CASSRRTSGRKSYNEQFF
15 TRBJ2-5 TRBV20-1 CSAREIGTPKETQYF
16 TRBJ2-3 TRBV2 CASSTPGLAGARDAYF
12 NA TRBV29-1 CSVSAGALEQYF
15 TRBJ2-3 TRBV3-1 CASSQGQGGVRYAYF
16 TRBJ1-5 TRBV7-2 CASSPGTGDLYQPQHF
13 TRBJ1-1 TRBV7-9 CASTRGDLGEAFF
17 TRBJ2-3 TRBV7-2 CASSLPLTRGSTDTQYF
17 TRBJ1-1 TRBV7-2 CASSPGTGWLKNTEAFF
16 TRBJ2-1 TRBV9 CASSTPGRRDYNEQFF
15 TRBJ2-7 TRBV7-9 CASSPRLAGVYEQYF
13 TRBJ2-7 TRBV20-1 CSAVRPVTYEQYF
14 TRBJ2-7 TRBV5-1 CASRASTGGYEQYF
16 TRBJ2-1 TRBV20-1 CSARWPAGVSLNEQFF
14 TRBJ2-2 TRBV28 CASSFQGGTGELFF
15 TRBJ2-5 TRBV12-5 CASGLVRSGRETQYF
14 TRBJ1-2 TRBV9 CASSRRGVPYGYTF
18 TRBJ1-4 TRBV11-2 CASSYIVPGRSTNEKLFF
14 TRBJ1-6 TRBV9 CASSVAGQNSPLHF
14 TRBJ1-1 TRBV28 CASSFLASGREAFF
15 TRBJ2-6 TRBV21-1 CASSRADSGANVLTF
13 TRBJ2-1 TRBV27 CASSPTGLHEQFF
14 TRBJ2-3 TRBV2 CASSGTSVDRYAYF
15 TRBJ2-1 TRBV27 CASSSPGTTYNEQFF
18 TRBJ2-3 TRBV7-2 CASSLVPPIERGLDTQYF
15 TRBJ2-5 TRBV20-1 CSAPNRASGKETQYF
14 TRBJ1-1 TRBV3-1 CASSLQDGDTEAFF
19 TRBJ2-3 TRBV9 CASSVGDGRPAYGTDTQYF
13 TRBJ1-6 TRBV20-1 CSASSGEKSPLHF
18 TRBJ2-3 TRBV15 CATSREGGPSARHRYAYF
15 TRBJ2-1 TRBV12-3/TRBV12-4 CASSLGFPGDDEQFF
14 TRBJ2-4 TRBV4-1 CASSQEGQGNIQYF
16 TRBJ2-7 TRBV6-6 CASAGLAGERSYEQYF
17 TRBJ1-6 TRBV6-1 CASSDRGQIAYNSPLHF
15 TRBJ2-3 TRBV7-3 CASSLHPGSTDTQYF
13 TRBJ2-7 TRBV29-1 CSVGLAASYEQYF
14 TRBJ2-1 TRBV25-1 CASSDEGTSNEQFF